This T cell receptor beta chain was observed in a study of human T cells and chemical hapten exposure. V lost 2 bases, J lost 8 bases, and 11 bases stayed unmatched. The CDR3 has 15 amino acids. Per the germline V gene, CDR1 is SQVTM and CDR2 is ANQGSEA. In the library, unique molecular identifiers were attached to individual cDNA molecules. Source study methods: A per-sample median of about 100,000 TCRs was observed, with counts ranging from 23,224 to 690,600. Via MiXCR, TCRdb re-called the RACE reads, giving one row per CDR3 protein. TCRdb, not the original authors, processed these V and J calls. The sample includes over 85,000 distinct CDR3 sequences, roughly 8% of them seen just once. The time point: healthy volunteer bleed at 2 weeks. Unfractionated whole blood served as the source for total RNA extraction.

The chain links TRBV29-1 to TRBJ2-1; 8 bases are shared with TRBD2. The sequenced sample was whole blood. The receptor was isolated from a female donor in good health. Some clones in this sample may be carry-over from other donors' samples. As DNA, the CDR3 is TGCAGCGTTGAATCGCGAATAGCGGGACCCGATGAGCAGTTCTTC. This codes for CSVESRIAGPDEQFF.